What follows are 13 T cell receptor beta chains derived from one specimen sequenced in a study of cytomegalovirus exposure and HLA in healthy donors. This PCR relied on a set of 60 Vbeta primers and 13 Jbeta primers. Using immunoSEQ multiplex PCR, the repertoire was profiled, and TCRdb retains in-frame clones only, with some absent. The repertoire holds 170,000 or so clones, with 80% as singletons. Specimen: PBMCs. The origin of the receptors is a woman between 50 and 59 years old in good health and CMV-seropositive.

This rearrangement joins TRBV6-5 to TRBJ2-7, with a possible D match to TRBD1 (6 bases). Germline lookup yields CDR1 MNHEY and CDR2 SVGAGI. Trimming took off 0 bases at V and 5 bases at J, with 11 bases between the two ends. This CDR3 contains 14 residues. CDR3: CASSYSQGSHEQYF. In nucleotides, the CDR3 is TGTGCCAGCAGTTACTCACAGGGTTCCCACGAGCAGTACTTC.

This clone was observed a handful of times. CDR3 sequence: CASSIAASGSYNEQFF. The CDR3 bases are TGTGCCAGTAGTATAGCGGCTAGCGGTTCCTACAATGAGCAGTTCTTC. The genes are TRBV19 and TRBJ2-1; 7 nucleotides line up with TRBD2. CDR3 length: 16 amino acids. Germline trimming cut 1 base from V and 1 base from J; bases unmatched to any gene: 4. Germline V gene sequence: CDR1 LNHDA, CDR2 SQIVND (reference sequence).

The chain combines TRBV2 with TRBJ2-2; TRBD1 might be the D (6 bases). V lost 6 bases and J 2 bases, leaving 16 bases between the germline ends. The CDR3 loop spans 16 amino acids. Germline V lookup: CDR1 SNHLY, CDR2 FYNNEI. The CDR3 loop reads CASRVQGLRNTGELFF. The CDR3 DNA reads as TGTGCCAGCAGGGTACAGGGATTACGAAACACCGGGGAGCTGTTTTTT.

The chain is built from TRBV4-3 and TRBJ2-1, with TRBD1 as a possible D gene (5 bases). The V and J ends lost 2 bases and 3 bases respectively, with 14 bases between them. The CDR3 is 16 residues long. From germline, CDR1 is LGHNA and CDR2 YSLEER. CDR3 coding DNA: TGCGCCAGCAGCCAAAGCGAGCGCAGGGTCTACAATGAGCAGTTCTTC. Translating gives CASSQSERRVYNEQFF.

The CDR3 spells CASKQGANYEQYF. CDR3 coding DNA: TGTGCCAGTAAACAGGGGGCTAACTACGAGCAGTACTTC. The V gene is TRBV2, the J gene TRBJ2-7; 9 nucleotides match TRBD1. The CDR3 runs to 13 residues. The V gene end was trimmed by 9 bases and the J gene end by 3 bases; junction bases not matched to a gene: 6. Germline assignment: CDR1 SNHLY and CDR2 FYNNEI.

V and J are TRBV7-3 and TRBJ2-7; 8 bases are a match to TRBD1. The CDR3 runs 15 residues. Germline trimming cut 2 bases from V and 0 bases from J; bases unmatched to any gene: 3. Germline V gene data show CDR1 as SGHTA and CDR2 as FQGTGA. CDR3 DNA: TGTGCCAGCAGCTTACAAGGACAGGGCTCCTACGAGCAGTACTTC. This codes for CASSLQGQGSYEQYF. The whole variable domain, filled in from reference TRBV7-3 and TRBJ2-7, reads GAGVSQTPSNKVTEKGKYVELRCDPISGHTALYWYRQSLGQGPEFLIYFQGTGAADDSGLPNDRFFAVRPEGSVSTLKIQRTERGDSAVYLCASSLQGQGSYEQYFGPGTRLTVT.

This clone has just a few counts. The chain recombines TRBV6-4 with TRBJ2-2; maybe TRBD2 (6 bases). This CDR3 region has 19 residues. The V and J ends lost 3 bases and 0 bases respectively, with 20 bases between them. CDR1 is MRHNA and CDR2 is SNTAGT in the germline V gene. The CDR3 nucleotides are TGTGCCAGCAGTGATCATCCCCGGGCGGGACTGTCGAACACCGGGGAGCTGTTTTTT. Its protein product is CASSDHPRAGLSNTGELFF.

Here the CDR3 reads CASNFSGGEQYF. The CDR3 DNA reads TGCGCCAGCAACTTTTCAGGGGGCGAGCAGTACTTC. The V gene is TRBV4-3, the J gene TRBJ2-7; 7 bases agree with TRBD1. The CDR3 has 12 amino acids. J gave up 6 bases and V 7 bases, and 6 bases lay outside the gene matches. CDR1 is LGHNA and CDR2 is YSLEER in the germline V gene.

This clone was seen just once. CDR3 DNA sequence: TGTGCCAGCAGTTTTGCAGGGGGCTCCTACGAGCAGTACTTC. Protein product: CASSFAGGSYEQYF. The chain joins TRBV28 to TRBJ2-7; 7 bases line up with TRBD1. The CDR3 loop spans 14 amino acids. The V gene's germline CDR1 is MDHEN and CDR2 SYDVKM. V shed 3 bases and J 0 bases; nucleotides not matched to a gene: 2. Variable domain in full (rest from reference TRBV28 and TRBJ2-7): DVKVTQSSRYLVKRTGEKVFLECVQDMDHENMFWYRQDPGLGLRLIYFSYDVKMKEKGDIPEGYSVSREKKERFSLILESASTNQTSMYLCASSFAGGSYEQYFGPGTRLTVT.

This chain links TRBV28 with TRBJ1-2; D possibly corresponds to TRBD1 (5 bases). Looked up from germline, CDR1 is MDHEN and CDR2 is SYDVKM. V was pared by 6 bases and J by 5 bases, with 22 bases between. There are 16 residues in the CDR3. The CDR3, as DNA: TGTGCCAGCAGCCCCCTGTCAGGCGGGGCCTGGTATGGCTACACCTTC. Translated, it gives CASSPLSGGAWYGYTF.

The chain employs TRBV6-6 and TRBJ1-2; D call uncertain. This CDR3 has 15 residues. V lost 2 bases, J lost 0 bases, and 10 bases lay in between. Germline CDR1 is MNHNY and CDR2 is SVGAGI (reference sequence). In nucleotides, the CDR3 is TGTGCCAGCAGTTACCTGGCAGATACTAACTATGGCTACACCTTC. Its protein product is CASSYLADTNYGYTF.

The V gene is TRBV30, the J gene TRBJ2-3, with 10 positions matching TRBD2. V shed 2 bases, J shed 6 bases, and the junction held 14 bases outside the gene matches. CDR1 is GTSNPN, CDR2 SVGIG, per germline (reference sequence). The CDR3 covers 17 residues. CDR3 coding DNA: TGTGCCTGGAGTATGCCGGGACTAGCGACGAGGCGGGATACGCAGTATTTT. The encoded protein is CAWSMPGLATRRDTQYF.

The chain carries TRBV5-1 and TRBJ2-5, with TRBD1 matching 9 bases. The V segment lost 4 bases and the J segment 4 bases; nucleotides outside the gene matches: 23. CDR3 length equals 20 residues. Per the germline V gene, CDR1 is SGHRS and CDR2 is YFSETQ. The CDR3 bases are TGCGCCAGCAGCGCAACTGGGCCTACAGGGGGCTTTTCAAGTCGAGAGACCCAGTACTTC. This encodes CASSATGPTGGFSSRETQYF.